This T cell receptor beta chain comes out of a study of blood T cell repertoires in COVID-19. Unmatched junction bases numbered 9, after V lost 0 bases and J lost 7 bases. The CDR3 is 18 residues long. Germline lookup yields CDR1 SGHVS and CDR2 FNYEAQ. Profiled with immunoSEQ multiplex PCR; TCRdb holds only in-frame clones, not every one. The table records about 190,000 clones, around 84% of them present only once. Those who participated ranged in age from roughly 18 to 95 years and resided in about two dozen US areas. Cohort placement rested on clinical history that participants reported themselves. Donors in Cohort 3 who had recovered were those with two negative PCRs, healthcare professional clearance, or resolution of their symptoms.

This sequence joins TRBV7-6 and TRBJ2-1, with TRBD2 matching 13 bases. The receptor comes from a woman in her thirties who had recovered from COVID-19. Sequencing input: PBMCs or T cells enriched from blood (not recorded which). CDR3 amino acids: CASSLAWTSGRLLNEQFF. DNA of the CDR3: TGTGCCAGCAGCTTAGCGTGGACTAGCGGGAGATTGTTGAATGAGCAGTTCTTC.